This T cell receptor beta chain comes out of a study of cytomegalovirus exposure and HLA in healthy donors. Trimming took 4 bases from V and 5 from J; bases not matched to a gene: 5. The CDR3 length is 14 residues. Germline values: CDR1 KGHSH, CDR2 LQKENI. This PCR relied on a set of 60 Vbeta primers and 13 Jbeta primers. Using immunoSEQ multiplex PCR, the repertoire was profiled, and TCRdb retains in-frame clones only, with some absent. The sample holds about 150,000 clones; around 78% are singletons and the top ten take about 1.6%. Every donor was a healthy person donating bone marrow. Sequencing was done on a sample of PBMCs. This receptor was identified in a man aged 35 to 55 in good health and CMV-seronegative. The rearrangement joins TRBV18 to TRBJ2-1; 7 nucleotides agree with TRBD2. The CDR3 is CASSRREYDNEQFF. The CDR3, as DNA: TGTGCCAGCTCACGGCGGGAGTATGACAATGAGCAGTTCTTC.